Here is one TCR beta chain with its context. Antigen unknown. Russia was home to the donors, healthy Caucasian individuals aged roughly 6 to 90. This sample was taken from a study of blood T cells in healthy people across ages. Study-level findings and limits: Diversity of TCR beta correlated strongly with naive T cell percentage.

It was with a sample-barcoded 5' primer and a J-beta primer mix that a second PCR of about 6 to 12 cycles was run. Every sample gave at least 3 million paired-end reads containing CDR3. TCRdb passed the 5' RACE reads through MiXCR, listing each CDR3 protein once. The sample carries some 690,000 distinct CDR3 sequences, 22% recorded once. Trimming at V came to 1 base and at J to 0 bases, leaving 11 bases not matched to a gene. This CDR3 has 19 residues. Germline V gene sequence: CDR1 SGHRS, CDR2 YFSETQ. Specimen: blood. This receptor was identified in a man between 65 and 85 years old in good health. The V gene is TRBV5-1, the J gene TRBJ2-3; 10 nucleotides line up with TRBD2. This chain's CDR3 is CASSLSASGGRLSTDTQYF. The CDR3 DNA is TGCGCCAGCAGCTTGTCAGCTAGCGGGGGTCGACTTAGCACAGATACGCAGTATTTT.